These 31 T cell receptor beta chains came from one sample sequenced in a study of CD8 T cells in Susac syndrome. With random hexamers, reverse transcription was performed on about 0.5 to 1 ug of RNA. TCRdb fed the immunoSEQ multiplex PCR reads into MiXCR, producing one record per CDR3 protein. The sample records over 150,000 distinct CDR3 sequences, around 93% being singletons. Sequenced input: CD4+ T cells from PBMCs. These receptors came from a human donor with multiple sclerosis.

The rearrangement links TRBV3-1 to TRBJ2-2; TRBD1 is a possible D gene (5 bases). V was trimmed by 6 bases and J by 0 bases, leaving 11 bases between them. The CDR3 covers 15 residues. CDR1 is LGHDT, CDR2 YNNKEL, per germline (reference sequence). This chain's CDR3 is CASRGQGSNTGELFF. For the CDR3, the DNA is TGTGCCAGCAGGGGTCAGGGCTCGAACACCGGGGAGCTGTTTTTT. Together with reference TRBV3-1 and TRBJ2-2, the CDR3 gives the full variable domain: DTAVSQTPKYLVTQMGNDKSIKCEQNLGHDTMYWYKQDSKKFLKIMFSYNNKELIINETVPNRFSPKSPDKAHLNLHINSLELGDSAVYFCASRGQGSNTGELFFGEGSRLTVL.

The V gene is TRBV10-3, the J gene TRBJ2-1; D uncertain. The germline gives CDR1 ENHRY, CDR2 SYGVKD. Trimming shortened V by 0 bases and J by 4 bases, and 7 bases separated the two germline ends. CDR3 length: 14 residues. The CDR3 loop reads CAISESDLYNEQFF. The DNA for the CDR3 is TGTGCCATCAGTGAGTCGGACCTATACAATGAGCAGTTCTTC.

The V call is TRBV28, the J call TRBJ1-1; no clear D gene. The CDR3 loop spans 15 amino acids. V was shortened by 6 bases and J by 0 bases, with 14 bases between the two germline ends. Germline V gene data show CDR1 as MDHEN and CDR2 as SYDVKM. The CDR3 coding sequence is TGTGCCAGCAGGCTCGACGGACTGATGAACACTGAAGCTTTCTTT. Its translation: CASRLDGLMNTEAFF.

The chain recombines TRBV29-1 with TRBJ1-1, with a weak D call TRBD1 (5 bases). V was cut by 3 bases and J by 1 base, with 15 bases left in between. The CDR3 consists of 15 residues. Germline CDR1 reads SQVTM; CDR2 reads ANQGSEA. CDR3 bases: TGCAGCGTTGAGCACCGACAGAGATCGAACACTGAAGCTTTCTTT. Its protein product is CSVEHRQRSNTEAFF.

The chain combines TRBV19 with TRBJ2-7; D is unresolved. CDR1 LNHDA and CDR2 SQIVND come from the germline V gene (reference sequence). This CDR3 spans 12 amino acids. Trimming cost V 5 bases and J 0 bases, with 5 bases left between them. The CDR3 sequence is CASSESSYEQYF. CDR3 bases: TGTGCCAGTAGTGAAAGCTCCTACGAGCAGTACTTC.

CDR3 in amino acids: CASSRGMGGDTGELFF. The CDR3 DNA follows: TGCGCCAGCAGCCGAGGGATGGGAGGGGACACCGGGGAGCTGTTTTTT. The genes are TRBV4-1 and TRBJ2-2; TRBD2 matches at 7 bases. Per the germline V gene, CDR1 is MGHRA and CDR2 is YSYEKL. Losses at the gene ends were 4 bases for V and 3 bases for J; bases not matched to a gene: 8. This CDR3 is 16 amino acids long.

V and J are TRBV28 and TRBJ2-2; D unclear. The CDR3 covers 13 residues. Germline CDR1 and CDR2: MDHEN and SYDVKM. The V end lost 6 bases, the J end lost 3 bases, and 8 bases lay between the germline ends. In DNA form, the CDR3 reads TGTGCCAGCAGCCGTAAGGACACCGGGGAGCTGTTTTTT. Protein sequence: CASSRKDTGELFF.

The rearrangement joins TRBV6-6 to TRBJ2-1, with D tentatively TRBD1 or TRBD2 (7 bases each). V was trimmed by 0 bases and J by 7 bases, leaving 16 bases between them. Germline assignment: CDR1 MNHNY and CDR2 SVGAGI (reference sequence). The CDR3 spans 16 residues. CDR3 in amino acids: CASSYSTGRGRNEQFF. The CDR3 region has the DNA TGTGCCAGCAGTTACTCTACGGGGAGGGGGCGGAATGAGCAGTTCTTC.

The gene calls are TRBV20-1 and TRBJ1-5; D remains unclear. Between the trimmed V and J ends, which lost 0 bases and 6 bases, there was a span of 6 bases. The CDR3 covers 12 residues. Germline CDR1 reads DFQATT; CDR2 reads SNEGSKA (reference sequence). CDR3 nucleotide sequence: TGCAGTGCTAGAGATTCTAGTCAGCCCCAGCATTTT. Translating gives CSARDSSQPQHF.

The chain joins TRBV3-1 to TRBJ1-5; 9 bases map to TRBD1. CDR3 length: 15 amino acids. Germline CDR1 is LGHDT and CDR2 is YNNKEL (reference sequence). The V and J ends lost 1 base and 3 bases, in that order; junction bases with no gene match: 1. This CDR3 is CASSQGDRDNQPQHF. CDR3 in DNA: TGTGCCAGCAGCCAAGGGGACAGGGACAATCAGCCCCAGCATTTT.

This chain links TRBV10-3 with TRBJ2-7, with a possible D match to TRBD1 (5 bases). The germline V gene encodes CDR1 ENHRY and CDR2 SYGVKD. V was trimmed by 4 bases and J by 2 bases, leaving 9 bases between them. The CDR3 loop spans 13 amino acids. The CDR3 region is CAISGTSAYEQYF. CDR3 nucleotide sequence: TGTGCCATCAGTGGGACAAGCGCCTACGAGCAGTACTTC.

J is TRBJ1-2 and V is TRBV2; 10 bases are shared with TRBD1. The CDR3 extends over 15 amino acids. Germline lookup yields CDR1 SNHLY and CDR2 FYNNEI. Trimming took 2 bases from V and 7 from J; bases not matched to a gene: 7. The CDR3 region is CASSEFSGQGSGYTF. CDR3 DNA: TGTGCCAGCAGTGAATTTTCGGGACAGGGGAGTGGCTACACCTTC.

The chain has TRBV2 and TRBJ1-1; 10 nucleotides align to TRBD1. Trimming removed 1 base from V and 1 base from J; junction bases left unmatched: 0. Germline-derived CDR1 and CDR2 are SNHLY and FYNNEI. The CDR3 length is 15 residues. The CDR3 protein is CASSEGDRGNTEAFF. The CDR3 nucleotides are TGTGCCAGCAGTGAAGGGGACAGGGGGAACACTGAAGCTTTCTTT. The complete variable domain, with remaining parts taken from reference TRBV2 and TRBJ1-1, reads EPEVTQTPSHQVTQMGQEVILRCVPISNHLYFYWYRQILGQKVEFLVSFYNNEISEKSEIFDDQFSVERPDGSNFTLKIRSTKLEDSAMYFCASSEGDRGNTEAFFGQGTRLTVV.

The chain links TRBV25-1 to TRBJ1-5, with D hard to call. The V and J ends lost 4 bases and 9 bases respectively, with 7 bases between them. From germline, CDR1 is MGHDK and CDR2 SYGVNS. CDR3 length equals 11 residues. CDR3 amino acids: CASSGSRPQHF. The CDR3 DNA follows: TGTGCCAGCAGTGGTTCGCGGCCCCAGCATTTT.

The chain employs TRBV6-2 or TRBV6-3 and TRBJ2-1, with 11 bases identical to TRBD2. Per the germline V gene, CDR1 is MNHEY and CDR2 is SVGEGT. Trimming took 5 bases from V and 3 from J; bases not matched to a gene: 6. The CDR3 runs to 16 residues. The CDR3 spells CASSATGTSGYNEQFF. The CDR3, as DNA: TGTGCCAGCAGTGCCACCGGGACTAGCGGCTACAATGAGCAGTTCTTC.

The chain is built from TRBV6-2 or TRBV6-3 and TRBJ1-5; 8 nucleotides match TRBD1. The CDR3 has 15 residues. Germline CDR1 is MNHEY and CDR2 is SVGEGT. Trimming at V came to 0 bases and at J to 7 bases, leaving 5 bases not matched to a gene. DNA for the CDR3: TGTGCCAGCAGTTACTCGAGTCAGGGGGCGCAGCCCCAGCATTTT. It encodes CASSYSSQGAQPQHF.

The V call is TRBV6-6, the J call TRBJ1-1, with D unclear. The germline V and J ends were trimmed by 2 bases and 1 base, with 11 bases remaining between them. CDR1 and CDR2 (germline): MNHNY, SVGAGI (reference sequence). This CDR3 contains 15 residues. The CDR3 region has the DNA TGTGCCAGCAGTTACGGTGGACCGGCGAACACTGAAGCTTTCTTT. Translated: CASSYGGPANTEAFF.

A single count supports this clonotype. V gene TRBV7-9 combines with J gene TRBJ2-7, with a possible D match to TRBD2 (6 bases). Deletions cut 5 bases from V and 2 bases from J, with 13 bases between. The CDR3 is made up of 14 amino acids. Germline CDR1 is SEHNR and CDR2 is FQNEAQ (reference sequence). DNA for the CDR3: TGTGCCAGCAGCGTGCGGGACGCGGCCTACGAGCAGTACTTC. Protein sequence: CASSVRDAAYEQYF. Variable domain in full (rest from reference TRBV7-9 and TRBJ2-7): DTGVSQNPRHKITKRGQNVTFRCDPISEHNRLYWYRQTLGQGPEFLTYFQNEAQLEKSRLLSDRFSAERPKGSFSTLEIQRTEQGDSAMYLCASSVRDAAYEQYFGPGTRLTVT.

This sequence joins TRBV28 and TRBJ1-2, with D maybe TRBD1 (6 bases). The CDR3 length is 12 residues. Trimming removed 7 bases from V and 8 bases from J, with 14 bases in between. CDR1 and CDR2 from the germline V gene are MDHEN and SYDVKM. The chain's CDR3 is CASTSGVYGYTF. In DNA, the CDR3 is TGTGCCAGCACCTCAGGGGTGTACGGCTACACCTTC.

The rearrangement uses TRBV15 and TRBJ2-1; D gene uncertain. V lost 0 bases and J 6 bases, leaving 9 bases between the germline ends. Germline values: CDR1 LNHNV, CDR2 YYDKDF (reference sequence). The CDR3 is made up of 14 amino acids. CDR3 loop: CATSRDRDSNEQFF. The CDR3 DNA reads as TGTGCCACCAGCAGAGATCGAGATAGCAATGAGCAGTTCTTC.

This clonotype was seen only once. The V gene is TRBV28, the J gene TRBJ1-4, with a weak D call TRBD1 (5 bases). V gave up 6 bases and J gave up 7 bases, with 15 bases separating them. The CDR3 sequence is 14 residues long. Germline V gene lookup returns CDR1 MDHEN and CDR2 SYDVKM. The CDR3 here is CASRAGTGGEKLFF. The CDR3 nucleotides read TGTGCCAGCAGAGCCGGGACCGGGGGTGAAAAACTGTTTTTT.

This sequence joins TRBV28 and TRBJ2-7, with D perhaps matching TRBD2 (5 bases). CDR1 and CDR2 from the germline V gene are MDHEN and SYDVKM. This CDR3 comprises 14 residues. Trimming cost V 6 bases and J 6 bases, with 18 bases left between them. In nucleotides, the CDR3 is TGTGCCAGCAGCCCGGGTGAAGGCCGGGGCGAGCAGTACTTC. Its protein is CASSPGEGRGEQYF.

The V and J genes are TRBV20-1 and TRBJ2-3, with a possible D match to TRBD1 (6 bases). Germline CDR1 DFQATT, CDR2 SNEGSKA (reference sequence). The CDR3 sequence is 14 residues long. Trimming removed 3 bases from V and 10 bases from J, with 20 bases in between. The CDR3 coding sequence is TGCAGTGCTAGGAGGGACACCTCCATTCATTCGCAGTATTTT. The encoded protein is CSARRDTSIHSQYF.

The CDR3 DNA is TGTGCCAGCAGCCCAGACGGGGGAGGACTGTTTTTT. Its protein product is CASSPDGGGLFF. This chain connects TRBV7-9 to TRBJ1-4; tentatively, D is TRBD1 (5 bases). V was clipped by 5 bases and J by 13 bases, with 14 bases between them. Germline CDR1 reads SEHNR; CDR2 reads FQNEAQ (reference sequence). The CDR3 runs 12 residues.

J is TRBJ2-1 and V is TRBV5-6; D is undetermined. Germline V gene sequence: CDR1 SGHDT, CDR2 YYEEEE. V was cut by 4 bases and J by 9 bases, with 14 bases left in between. The CDR3 contains 13 residues. The CDR3 region has the DNA TGTGCCAGCAGCCGTATAGGGTGGGGTGAGCAGTTCTTC. Encoded protein: CASSRIGWGEQFF.

The V call is TRBV6-2 or TRBV6-3, the J call TRBJ2-1; 7 bases align to TRBD2. CDR1 and CDR2 (germline): MNHEY, SVGEGT. This CDR3 spans 14 amino acids. The V and J ends lost 10 bases and 4 bases, in that order; junction bases with no gene match: 10. The CDR3, as DNA: TGTGCCATCGGGGCGGGAGCACGGTACAATGAGCAGTTCTTC. Translation: CAIGAGARYNEQFF.

The DNA of the CDR3 is TGTGCCAGCAGTTTTGTCGATTCACCCCTCCACTTT. Its translation: CASSFVDSPLHF. The chain recombines TRBV28 with TRBJ1-6, with D unclear. V lost 3 bases to trimming and J lost 8 bases, with 5 bases between them. The CDR3 loop spans 12 amino acids. Germline CDR1 and CDR2: MDHEN and SYDVKM. The full variable domain, completed using reference TRBV28 and TRBJ1-6, is DVKVTQSSRYLVKRTGEKVFLECVQDMDHENMFWYRQDPGLGLRLIYFSYDVKMKEKGDIPEGYSVSREKKERFSLILESASTNQTSMYLCASSFVDSPLHFGNGTRLTVT.

The CDR3 coding sequence is TGTGCCAGCTCACCACCGACGACAGGCGAAGCTTTCTTT. This encodes CASSPPTTGEAFF. V and J are TRBV18 and TRBJ1-1, with D perhaps matching TRBD1 (6 bases). This CDR3 has 13 residues. Germline V gene lookup returns CDR1 KGHSH and CDR2 LQKENI. Trimming left V 0 bases short and J 8 bases short, with 10 bases between.

Only one count was recorded for this clonotype. This chain uses TRBV15 with TRBJ2-7, with unresolved D. The V end lost 0 bases, the J end lost 7 bases, and 16 bases lay between the germline ends. Germline V gives CDR1 LNHNV, CDR2 YYDKDF (reference sequence). This CDR3 is 15 amino acids long. The CDR3 DNA sequence: TGTGCCACCAGCAGAGATCCGCCGGGTAGTAGGGAGCAGTACTTC. Its translation: CATSRDPPGSREQYF.

This sequence joins TRBV24-1 and TRBJ2-3; D unresolved. Trimming removed 2 bases at V and 5 bases at J, with 7 bases between. This CDR3 spans 13 amino acids. CDR1 is KGHDR, CDR2 SFDVKD, per germline. The CDR3 DNA follows: TGTGCCACCAGTGATTCGGTAGTAGATACGCAGTATTTT. It is translated as CATSDSVVDTQYF.

This rearrangement joins TRBV19 to TRBJ2-3; D gene unclear. In germline, CDR1 is LNHDA, CDR2 SQIVND (reference sequence). This CDR3 comprises 10 residues. Trimming left V 8 bases short and J 4 bases short, with 4 bases between. CDR3 in amino acids: CASGPDTQYF. In DNA form, the CDR3 reads TGTGCCAGTGGGCCAGATACGCAGTATTTT.